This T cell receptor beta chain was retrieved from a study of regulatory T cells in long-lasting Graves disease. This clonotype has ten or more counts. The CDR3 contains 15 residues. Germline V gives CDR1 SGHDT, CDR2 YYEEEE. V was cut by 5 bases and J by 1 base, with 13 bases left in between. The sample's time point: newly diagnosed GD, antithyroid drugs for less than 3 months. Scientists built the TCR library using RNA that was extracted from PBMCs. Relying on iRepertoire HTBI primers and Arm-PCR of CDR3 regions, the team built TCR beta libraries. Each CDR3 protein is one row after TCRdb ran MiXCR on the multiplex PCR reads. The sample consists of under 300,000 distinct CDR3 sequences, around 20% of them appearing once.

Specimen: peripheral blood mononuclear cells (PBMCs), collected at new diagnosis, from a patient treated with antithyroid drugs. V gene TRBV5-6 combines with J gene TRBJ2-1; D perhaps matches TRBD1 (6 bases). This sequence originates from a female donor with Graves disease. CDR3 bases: TGTGCCAGCAGAACCTGGACAGTTTCCTACAATGAGCAGTTCTTC. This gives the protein CASRTWTVSYNEQFF.